This T cell receptor beta chain was sequenced in a study of Ad26.COV2.S vaccination and SARS-CoV-2 variants (dated by TCRdb to the early 2020s). Regarding the complete study: Vaccine-arm donors came from COV1001, a multicentre, randomized, double-blind, placebo-controlled phase I-IIa trial of Ad26.COV2.S in healthy adults. The TCR-sequenced set comprised around 32 samples: around 20 Ad26.COV2.S vaccine recipients, 5 placebo recipients and 8 SARS-CoV-2 convalescent individuals. Investigators remained blinded to trial group allocation during experiments and outcome assessment. Ad26.COV2.S was given intramuscularly at 5x10^10 or 1x10^11 viral particles, as a single shot or as two shots 56 days apart. Participants in the trial were split at random into five groups of five each, receiving low-dose or high-dose Ad26.COV2.S once or twice, or else placebo on both occasions. TCRbeta repertoire sequencing was used to assess the specificity and breadth of SARS-CoV-2-reactive T cell receptors after Ad26.COV2.S vaccination.

The immunoSEQ Assay was used to sequence TCRbeta CDR3 regions. After extraction, genomic DNA underwent amplification by bias-controlled multiplex PCR, followed by high-throughput sequencing. As for how the authors treated the data: To quantify the absolute abundance of each unique TCRbeta CDR3 region, sequences were collapsed and filtered. T cell fraction was estimated by normalizing TCRbeta template counts to usable DNA, which was measured by amplifying reference genes present in all nucleated cells. Repertoire TCRs were annotated as SARS-CoV-2-specific by exact matching of V gene, CDR3 amino acid sequence and J gene to a known reactive TCR set. MIRA supplied the reference SARS-CoV-2 TCR set, which was filtered for enrichment in COVID-19-positive ImmuneCODE repertoires so that public or cross-reactive TCRs were removed. Using the MIRA antigens, annotated TCRs were further analysed by specific ORF or by position within an ORF. Breadth was defined as annotated unique rearrangements over total unique productive rearrangements; depth was the summed frequency of those rearrangements. Two-sided Wilcoxon rank-sum tests were used to compare TCR breadth between groups. TCRdb's version of the immuneACCESS table is confined to in-frame rearrangements and falls short of the full clone set. An unresolved V gene accounts for under half of the shortfall where checked; the remainder is of unknown origin. The V and J calls and clone size come from that table; D and trimming were worked out from the DNA. This sample holds 410,000 or so clones; about 92% were observed only once. The ten largest clones capture more than 1.5% of the sample.

Here is what the overall study found, with its caveats: The study was not powered to compare responses between vaccine doses or regimens. Substantial breadth of spike-specific CD8+ and CD4+ T cell responses was reported after vaccination. Vaccine and placebo recipients had similar non-spike TCR breadth, a finding consistent with the vaccine containing only spike. The authors noted that total T cell responses may have been underestimated by the TCR breadth and depth analyses. Spike-specific TCR breadth was higher in Ad26.COV2.S recipients than in placebo recipients (P = 0.0014).

Reading the label with the study, this specimen's treatment or condition is: 15 to 20 received Ad26.COV2.S at low or high dose, single or two shots; a few received placebo; per-sample allocation not given. For vaccine and placebo recipients, the sequenced repertoires came from samples collected on day 63 after the first injection. Cohort 1b enrolled some 25 adults aged 18-55 years at a single site in Boston, USA, between 29 July and 7 August 2020. Ad26.COV2.S was a replication-incompetent adenovirus type 26 vector expressing a prefusion-stabilized SARS-CoV-2 spike protein from the original Wuhan strain. V loses 3 bases at its end and J loses 0 bases; junction bases beyond the gene matches: 6. The CDR3 starts with the cysteine, ends with the phenylalanine, and has 17 residues. The entry retains the CDR3 DNA only, 51 bases that are in frame from base 1. Reading the germline V gene gives CDR1 SGHAT and CDR2 FQNNGV.

About this clone: The target of this receptor is not known. One base away there is no much larger clone; base qualities are not given.

The TCR sequence derives from a person aged 18-60 years who received the Ad26.COV2.S COVID-19 vaccine or a placebo. The chain was built from TRBV11-2 and TRBJ2-1, and 9 bases in between align with TRBD2. The sequences come from peripheral blood, collected in a trial of Ad26.COV2.S vaccine versus placebo. The sequenced DNA: TGTGCCAGCAGCTTCCGTAGCGGGGGTCGCTCCTACAATGAGCAGTTCTTC. Its translation reads: CASSFRSGGRSYNEQFF.